This TCR beta chain was identified in a study of blood T cell repertoires in COVID-19. This CDR3 is 15 amino acids long. V was pared by 4 bases and J by 3 bases, with 6 bases of the junction left unmatched. Germline V gene lookup returns CDR1 SGHTS and CDR2 YDEGEE. This clone was observed once. In the original analysis: Amplification of reference gene primers provided the estimated nucleated cell counts. Produced via immunoSEQ multiplex PCR; TCRdb's table is partial and in-frame only. V and J calls and clone size follow that table, whereas D and trimming were derived from the DNA. The profile covers around 280,000 clones, with 88% appearing a single time and around 11% taken by the ten largest.

The specimen sequenced was peripheral blood. The chain couples TRBV5-8 to TRBJ2-7, with 11 bases fitting TRBD2. The TCR sequence derives from a woman aged 25 to 39 with COVID-19, enrolled during active disease. CDR3 amino acids: CASSAGLAEDYEQYF. The CDR3 nucleotides read TGTGCCAGCAGCGCGGGACTAGCGGAGGACTACGAGCAGTACTTC. The entire variable domain, with the rest obtained from reference TRBV5-8 and TRBJ2-7, is as follows: EAGVTQSPTHLIKTRGQQATLRCSPISGHTSVYWYQQALGLGLQFLLWYDEGEERNRGNFPPRFSGRQFPNYSSELNVNALELEDSALYLCASSAGLAEDYEQYFGPGTRLTVT.